This is a list of T cell receptor beta chains from one sample in a study of OX40 agonist ivuxolimab in advanced cancers. TCRdb's table, derived via immunoSEQ multiplex PCR, lists solely in-frame clones and lacks some. This table has tens of thousands of clones, over 75% appearing once. This specimen was CD4+ or CD8+ T cells sorted from blood, taken in a trial of the OX40 agonist ivuxolimab. Receptors were obtained from an adult with an advanced solid tumor such as melanoma, head and neck, liver or kidney cancer. Both conserved end residues are part of each CDR3. D genes are given only for firm matches. Not every row has a clone size; where given, it reads once, few, many or a size class.

clone_size	v_call	d_call	j_call	cdr3_length	cdr3_nt	cdr3_aa
-	TRBV6-5	-	TRBJ1-2	14	TGTGCCAGCAGCCCCGGGGGAGCCTTCGGGGGCTACACCTTC	CASSPGGAFGGYTF
-	TRBV15	TRBD1	TRBJ1-1	17	TGTGCCACCAGCAGGGATCCCAGGGGGCGCCAGGCCCCTGAAGCTTTCTTT	CATSRDPRGRQAPEAFF
-	TRBV5-6	TRBD1	TRBJ2-1	14	TGTGCCAGCAGCTTTTTACAGGGGGGAAATGAGCAGTTCTTC	CASSFLQGGNEQFF
-	TRBV7-6	-	TRBJ2-7	12	TGTGCCAGCAGCTTAAACGGTCTCGAGCAGTACTTC	CASSLNGLEQYF
-	TRBV6-5	TRBD1	TRBJ1-1	14	TGTGCCAGCAGTCGTGGGACAGGGGGCACTGAAGCTTTCTTT	CASSRGTGGTEAFF
-	TRBV10-3	TRBD1	TRBJ1-3	16	TGTGCCATCAGTCCTCCGGGACAGGGCTCTGGAAACACCATATATTTT	CAISPPGQGSGNTIYF
-	TRBV5-8	-	TRBJ2-5	13	TGTGCCAGCGGAAGAGGGGGAGTCGAGACCCAGTACTTC	CASGRGGVETQYF
-	TRBV5-1	TRBD2	TRBJ2-1	15	TGCGCCAGCAGCCTCGGGACTAGCACTGGCGGTGAGCAGTTCTTC	CASSLGTSTGGEQFF
-	TRBV27	-	TRBJ1-6	20	TGTGCCAGCAGTCTACGCCTGGGGGGAGCTGGCGACCTCCTGCATTCACCCCTCCACTTT	CASSLRLGGAGDLLHSPLHF
once	TRBV6-5	-	TRBJ1-1	13	TGTGCCAGCACCTACGGGCAGAACACTGAAGCTTTCTTT	CASTYGQNTEAFF
once	TRBV14	TRBD1	TRBJ2-1	17	TGTGCCAGCAGCCCAGACCCGGGACAGGGGGCGAGAAATGAGCAGTTCTTC	CASSPDPGQGARNEQFF
-	TRBV7-9	-	TRBJ2-7	13	TGTGCCAGCAGCAAGACTGACTCCTACGAGCAGTACTTC	CASSKTDSYEQYF
-	TRBV5-1	TRBD1	TRBJ2-7	14	TGCGCCAGCAACACAGGGGTGGGGGTCGGCGAGCAGTACTTC	CASNTGVGVGEQYF
-	TRBV4-2	TRBD1	TRBJ2-5	14	TGTGCCAGCAGCCGAGAGGACAGGGGAGAGACCCAGTACTTC	CASSREDRGETQYF
-	TRBV5-4	TRBD2	TRBJ2-5	15	TGTGCCAGCAGGGGGACTAGCGGGTTTCAAGAGACCCAGTACTTC	CASRGTSGFQETQYF
-	TRBV15	-	TRBJ2-1	14	TGTGCCACCAGCAGAGGGGGCGGGTACAATGAGCAGTTCTTC	CATSRGGGYNEQFF
-	TRBV30	TRBD2	TRBJ2-1	15	TGTGCCTGGAGTGGCGGGCGCCCCGGGGGGGGTGAGCAGTTCTTC	CAWSGGRPGGGEQFF
-	TRBV30	TRBD1	TRBJ1-2	14	TGTGCCTGGAGTGATAAGACAGGGTTAGATGGCTACACCTTC	CAWSDKTGLDGYTF
-	TRBV19	-	TRBJ2-5	15	TGTGCCAGTAGTACCCGAAAAGAGCCCCAAGAGACCCAGTACTTC	CASSTRKEPQETQYF
-	TRBV11-2	TRBD1	TRBJ2-5	15	TGTGCCAGCAGCTCTGGACAGGGGGCGCGAGAGATCCAGTACTTC	CASSSGQGAREIQYF
-	TRBV4-1	TRBD1	TRBJ1-4	17	TGCGCCAGCAGCCAAGACAGGGGGACCGCAACTAATGAAAAACTGTTTTTT	CASSQDRGTATNEKLFF
-	TRBV20-1	-	TRBJ2-1	10	TGCAGTGCTAGAGATGGCCCGCTGTTCTTC	CSARDGPLFF
-	TRBV2	-	TRBJ2-7	14	TGTGCCAGCAGTCAAGCTGGGCAGGGCTACGAGCAGTACTTC	CASSQAGQGYEQYF
-	TRBV19	-	TRBJ1-1	13	TGTGCCAGTAGTATTCAGGTGAACACTGAAGCTTTCTTT	CASSIQVNTEAFF
-	TRBV9	TRBD1	TRBJ1-5	15	TGTGCCAGCAGCCCCGAGGACAGGTTCAATCAGCCCCAGCATTTT	CASSPEDRFNQPQHF
-	TRBV6-6	-	TRBJ1-1	14	TGTGCCAGCAGTACCCCTCAGGGGAACACTGAAGCTTTCTTT	CASSTPQGNTEAFF
-	TRBV27	-	TRBJ1-5	13	TGTGCCAGCAGTTTATCGTTTATGCAGCCCCAGCATTTT	CASSLSFMQPQHF
few	TRBV6-4	-	TRBJ1-2	14	TGTGCCAGCAGTGGGGACACCAGTAGTGGAGGCTACACCTTC	CASSGDTSSGGYTF
-	TRBV7-9	TRBD2	TRBJ2-3	16	TGTGCCAGCTGGACTAGCGGGGGGCCCCGCACAGATACGCAGTATTTT	CASWTSGGPRTDTQYF
-	TRBV10-2	TRBD2	TRBJ2-1	14	TGCGCCAGCAGGGCGGGACTAGCATTGAATGAGCAGTTCTTC	CASRAGLALNEQFF
-	TRBV7-8	-	TRBJ2-2	16	TGTGCCAGCAGCACTTCCGGGACTGGGCCCACCGGGGAGCTGTTTTTT	CASSTSGTGPTGELFF
-	TRBV14	-	TRBJ1-1	13	TGTGCCAGCAGCCACGGACAAAACACTGAAGCTTTCTTT	CASSHGQNTEAFF
-	TRBV4-2	-	TRBJ1-2	15	TGTGCCAGCAGCCCTTCGACGAATGCTAACTATGGCTACACCTTC	CASSPSTNANYGYTF
-	TRBV6-6	-	TRBJ1-1	14	TGTGCCAGCAGCCTCCAAGGGGAGGACACTGAAGCTTTCTTT	CASSLQGEDTEAFF
-	TRBV6-5	-	TRBJ2-3	14	TGTGCCAGCAGCCACACGGGGACGTCGGATACGCAGTATTTT	CASSHTGTSDTQYF
-	TRBV5-8	TRBD1	TRBJ2-5	15	TGTGCCAGCAGTTCAGACAGGGGTTTGCAAGAGACCCAGTACTTC	CASSSDRGLQETQYF
-	TRBV11-2	-	TRBJ1-1	13	TGTGCCAGCAGCTCGGGACCGAGACCTGAAGCTTTCTTT	CASSSGPRPEAFF
-	TRBV6-5	-	TRBJ1-1	12	TGTGCCAGCAGGTCCAGAGGGACTGAAGCTTTCTTT	CASRSRGTEAFF
-	TRBV7-6	-	TRBJ2-7	14	TGTGCCAGGCCCCACAGGGCTCACACCTACGAGCAGTACTTC	CARPHRAHTYEQYF
-	TRBV6-5	-	TRBJ1-2	13	TGTGCCAGCAGCGGCGAAGGGGGCTATGGCTACACCTTC	CASSGEGGYGYTF
few	TRBV6-4	TRBD2	TRBJ2-2	15	TGTGCCAGCAGTGGACTAGCGGGGGGCCCCGGGGAGCTGTTTTTT	CASSGLAGGPGELFF
-	TRBV5-1	-	TRBJ1-3	16	TGCGCCAGCAGCTTGGAGCCAGGGCAGACTGGAAACACCATATATTTT	CASSLEPGQTGNTIYF
-	TRBV19	-	TRBJ2-1	14	TGTGCCAGTAGTATTTTCGCGGCCTACAATGAGCAGTTCTTC	CASSIFAAYNEQFF
-	TRBV5-4	TRBD2	TRBJ2-3	16	TGTGCCAGCAGCTTCGGGGCGGGGGGGGACACAGATACGCAGTATTTT	CASSFGAGGDTDTQYF